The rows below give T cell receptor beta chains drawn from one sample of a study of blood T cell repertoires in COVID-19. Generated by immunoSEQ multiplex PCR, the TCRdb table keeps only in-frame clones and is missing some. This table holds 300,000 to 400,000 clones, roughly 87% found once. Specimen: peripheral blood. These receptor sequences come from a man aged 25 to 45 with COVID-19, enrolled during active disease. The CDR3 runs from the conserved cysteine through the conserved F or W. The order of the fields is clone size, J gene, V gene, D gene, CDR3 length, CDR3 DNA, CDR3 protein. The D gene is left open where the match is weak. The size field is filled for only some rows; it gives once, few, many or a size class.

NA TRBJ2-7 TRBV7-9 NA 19 TGTGCCAGCAGCTTATCAGGGTACAGATCCGGGACTGAACCCTACGAGCAGTACTTC CASSLSGYRSGTEPYEQYF
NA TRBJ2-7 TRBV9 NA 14 TGTGCCAGCAGCGTAACGCCGACGGGGAACGAGCAGTACTTC CASSVTPTGNEQYF
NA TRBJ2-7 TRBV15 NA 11 TGTGCCACCTCGACAGACTACGAGCAGTACTTC CATSTDYEQYF
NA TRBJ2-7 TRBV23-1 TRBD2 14 TGCGCCAGCAGTCAAAGGCGGGAGTACTACGAGCAGTACTTC CASSQRREYYEQYF
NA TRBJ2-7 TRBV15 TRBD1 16 TGTGCCACCAGCAGAGTTCCCCCGGGACAGGGTTACGAGCAGTACTTC CATSRVPPGQGYEQYF
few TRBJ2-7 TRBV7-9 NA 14 TGTGCCAGCAGCTCTAGCCCGAGCTCCTACGAGCAGTACTTC CASSSSPSSYEQYF
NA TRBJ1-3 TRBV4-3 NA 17 TGCGCCAGCAGCCAAGATCGAAGCAGCGATACGGGAAACACCATATATTTT CASSQDRSSDTGNTIYF
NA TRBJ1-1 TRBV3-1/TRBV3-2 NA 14 TGTGCCAGCAGCTCCGACCGGGGGGCCACTGAAGCTTTCTTT CASSSDRGATEAFF
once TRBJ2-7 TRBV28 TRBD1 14 TGTGCCAGCAGTCGGACAGGGAATTCCTACGAGCAGTACTTC CASSRTGNSYEQYF
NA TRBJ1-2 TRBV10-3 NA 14 TGTGCCATCAGTGAGCTACAGGGCGATTATGGCTACACCTTC CAISELQGDYGYTF
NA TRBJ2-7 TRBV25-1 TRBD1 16 TGTGCCAGCAGTGGGGGGGACAGGGGGCTTAGGTACGAGCAGTACTTC CASSGGDRGLRYEQYF
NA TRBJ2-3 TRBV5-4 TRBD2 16 TGTGCCAGCAGCTCGCCGGGACTAGCGGGAGGAGATACGCAGTATTTT CASSSPGLAGGDTQYF
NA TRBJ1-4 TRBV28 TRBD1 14 TGTGCCAGCAGCCCGGACAGGGGTAATGAAAAACTGTTTTTT CASSPDRGNEKLFF
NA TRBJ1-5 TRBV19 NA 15 TGTGCCAGCAGTTACAGGTTCTATAGCAATCAGCCCCAGCATTTT CASSYRFYSNQPQHF
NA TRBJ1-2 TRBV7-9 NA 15 TGTGCCAGCAGCAGCCGGGACACAAAGGGGTATGGCTACACCTTC CASSSRDTKGYGYTF
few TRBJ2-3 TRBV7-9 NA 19 TGTGCCAGCAGTCTTAGTAAATTATCGCGACTCTTAAGCACAGATACGCAGTATTTT CASSLSKLSRLLSTDTQYF
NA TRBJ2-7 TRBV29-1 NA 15 TGCAGCGTTGTCCTAGGAGACAGGCCGAGTTACGAGCAGTACTTC CSVVLGDRPSYEQYF
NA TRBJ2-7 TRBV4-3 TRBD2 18 TGCGCCAGCAGCCAAGATTTGCAAGGGACTAGCTTTCCCTACGAGCAGTACTTC CASSQDLQGTSFPYEQYF
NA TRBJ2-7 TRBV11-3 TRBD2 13 TGTGCCAGCAGCTGGACTAGCGGGAGAGAGCAGTACTTC CASSWTSGREQYF
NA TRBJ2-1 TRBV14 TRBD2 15 TGTGCCAGCAGCACTCGGACTAGCGAATACAATGAGCAGTTCTTC CASSTRTSEYNEQFF
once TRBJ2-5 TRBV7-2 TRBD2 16 TGTGCCAGCAGCCCCCTAGCGGGAGGGCCAGAAGAGACCCAGTACTTC CASSPLAGGPEETQYF
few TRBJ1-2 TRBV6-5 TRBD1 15 TGTGCCAGCAGGGACAGGGGAGTGCTTGGCTATGGCTACACCTTC CASRDRGVLGYGYTF
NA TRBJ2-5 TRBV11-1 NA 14 TGTGCCAGCAGCTTTTGGCAGGGAGGAGAGACCCAGTACTTC CASSFWQGGETQYF
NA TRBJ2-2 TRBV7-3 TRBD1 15 TGTGCCAGCAGCTTTCAGGGGGCGATTCCCGGGGAGCTGTTTTTT CASSFQGAIPGELFF
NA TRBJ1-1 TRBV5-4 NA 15 TGTGCCAGCAGCTTGGGGCAGGGGCGTATCACTGAAGCTTTCTTT CASSLGQGRITEAFF
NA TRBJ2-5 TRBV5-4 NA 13 TGTGCCAGCAGCTTGCAGGGCCAAGAGACCCAGTACTTC CASSLQGQETQYF
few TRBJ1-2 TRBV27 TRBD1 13 TGTGCCAGCAGTCACAGGGGTAACTATGGCTACACCTTC CASSHRGNYGYTF
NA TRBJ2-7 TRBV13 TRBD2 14 TGTGCCAGCAGCTTCTCGACTAGCAGTTACGAGCAGTACTTC CASSFSTSSYEQYF
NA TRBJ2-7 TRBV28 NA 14 TGTGCCAGCAGTTTGAGACAGGCTTCCTACGAGCAGTACTTC CASSLRQASYEQYF
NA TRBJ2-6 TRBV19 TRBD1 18 TGTGCCAGTAGTACACGGGACAGGGGTCAGGCTGGGGCCAACGTCCTGACTTTC CASSTRDRGQAGANVLTF
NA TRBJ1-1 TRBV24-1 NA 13 TGTGCCACCAGTGATGGCCGGAACACTGAAGCTTTCTTT CATSDGRNTEAFF
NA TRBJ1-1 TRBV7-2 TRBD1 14 TGTGCCAGCAGACCTAGGACAGGGCTAACTGAAGCTTTCTTT CASRPRTGLTEAFF
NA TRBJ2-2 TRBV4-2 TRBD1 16 TGTGCCAGCAGCCAAGACACAGGGGTAAACACCGGGGAGCTGTTTTTT CASSQDTGVNTGELFF
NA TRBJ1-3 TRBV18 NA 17 TGTGCCAGCTCACCACTGGAGGGACCTTACTCTGGAAACACCATATATTTT CASSPLEGPYSGNTIYF